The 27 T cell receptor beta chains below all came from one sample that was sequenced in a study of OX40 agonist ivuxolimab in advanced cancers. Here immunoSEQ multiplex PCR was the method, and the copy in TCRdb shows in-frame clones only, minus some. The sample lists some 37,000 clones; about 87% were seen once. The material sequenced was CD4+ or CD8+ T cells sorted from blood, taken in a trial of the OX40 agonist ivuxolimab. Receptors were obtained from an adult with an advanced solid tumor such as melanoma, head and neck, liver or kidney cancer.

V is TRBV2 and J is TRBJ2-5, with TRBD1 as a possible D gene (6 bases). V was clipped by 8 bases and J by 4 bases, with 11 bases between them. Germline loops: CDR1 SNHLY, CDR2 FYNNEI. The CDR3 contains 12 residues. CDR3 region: CASGQNGETQYF. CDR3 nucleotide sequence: TGTGCCAGCGGACAGAACGGAGAGACCCAGTACTTC.

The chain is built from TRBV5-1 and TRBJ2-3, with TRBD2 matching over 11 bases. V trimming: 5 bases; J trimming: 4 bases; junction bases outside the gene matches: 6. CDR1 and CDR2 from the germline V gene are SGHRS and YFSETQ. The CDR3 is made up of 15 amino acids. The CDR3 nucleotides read TGCGCCAGCAGACCAGGACTAGCGGGTGCAGATACGCAGTATTTT. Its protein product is CASRPGLAGADTQYF.

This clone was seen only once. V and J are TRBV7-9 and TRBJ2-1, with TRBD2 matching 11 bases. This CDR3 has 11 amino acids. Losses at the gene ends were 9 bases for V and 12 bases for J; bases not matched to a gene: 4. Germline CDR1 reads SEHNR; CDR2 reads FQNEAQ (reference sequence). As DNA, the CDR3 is TGTGCCAGAGGACTAGCGGGTCCGCAGTTCTTC. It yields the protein CARGLAGPQFF.

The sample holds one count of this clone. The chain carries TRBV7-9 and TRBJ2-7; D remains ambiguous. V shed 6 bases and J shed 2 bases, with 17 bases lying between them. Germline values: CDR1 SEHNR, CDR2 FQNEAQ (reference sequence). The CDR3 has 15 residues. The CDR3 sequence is CASSLTTVAAYEQYF. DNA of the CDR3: TGTGCCAGCAGTCTGACCACGGTGGCGGCCTACGAGCAGTACTTC.

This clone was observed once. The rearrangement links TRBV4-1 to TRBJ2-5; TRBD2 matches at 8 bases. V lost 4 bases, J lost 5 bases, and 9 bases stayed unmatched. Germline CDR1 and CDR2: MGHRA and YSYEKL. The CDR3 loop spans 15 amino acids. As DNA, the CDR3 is TGCGCCAGCAGCCGACGAGCGGGGGTCGGGGAGACCCAGTACTTC. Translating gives CASSRRAGVGETQYF.

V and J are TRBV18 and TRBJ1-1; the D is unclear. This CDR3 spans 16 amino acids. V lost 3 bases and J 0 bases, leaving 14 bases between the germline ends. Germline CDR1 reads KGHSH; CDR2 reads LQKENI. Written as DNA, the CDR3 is TGTGCCAGCTCACCCCCCAATCCCGGGTTGAACACTGAAGCTTTCTTT. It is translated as CASSPPNPGLNTEAFF.

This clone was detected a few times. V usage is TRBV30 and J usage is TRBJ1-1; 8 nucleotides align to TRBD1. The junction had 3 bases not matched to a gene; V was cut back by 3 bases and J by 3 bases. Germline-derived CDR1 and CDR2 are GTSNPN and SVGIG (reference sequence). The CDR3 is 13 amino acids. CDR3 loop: CAWSPTGDTEAFF. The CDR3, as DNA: TGTGCCTGGAGCCCGACAGGGGACACTGAAGCTTTCTTT. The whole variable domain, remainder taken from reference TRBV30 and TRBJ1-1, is SQTIHQWPATLVQPVGSPLSLECTVEGTSNPNLYWYRQAAGRGLQLLFYSVGIGQISSEVPQNLSASRPQDRQFILSSKKLLLSDSGFYLCAWSPTGDTEAFFGQGTRLTVV.

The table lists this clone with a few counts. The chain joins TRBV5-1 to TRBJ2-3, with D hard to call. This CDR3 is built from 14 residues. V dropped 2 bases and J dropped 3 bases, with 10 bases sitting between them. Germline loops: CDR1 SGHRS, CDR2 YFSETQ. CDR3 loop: CASSFSEGTDTQYF. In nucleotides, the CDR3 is TGCGCCAGCAGCTTTTCAGAAGGAACAGATACGCAGTATTTT.

As DNA, the CDR3 is TGTGCCAGCAGTTTTTACAGGGGCGGCACCGGGGAGCTGTTTTTT. It encodes CASSFYRGGTGELFF. The V and J genes are TRBV6-6 and TRBJ2-2; 7 positions agree with TRBD1. This CDR3 spans 15 amino acids. The ends lost 4 bases at V and 4 bases at J; junction bases unmatched: 6. CDR1 MNHNY and CDR2 SVGAGI come from the germline V gene (reference sequence).

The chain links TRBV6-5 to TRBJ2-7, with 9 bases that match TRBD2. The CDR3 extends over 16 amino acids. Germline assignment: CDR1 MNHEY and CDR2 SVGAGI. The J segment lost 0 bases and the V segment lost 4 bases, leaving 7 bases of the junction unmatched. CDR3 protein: CASSSKRGLASYEQYF. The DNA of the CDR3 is TGTGCCAGCAGTTCCAAACGGGGACTAGCCTCCTACGAGCAGTACTTC.

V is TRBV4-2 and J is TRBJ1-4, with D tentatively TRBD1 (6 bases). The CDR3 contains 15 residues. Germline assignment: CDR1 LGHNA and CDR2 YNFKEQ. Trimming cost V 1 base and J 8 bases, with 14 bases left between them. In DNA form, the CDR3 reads TGTGCCAGCAGCCAAGGGCGTCAGGGGCGCGAAAAACTGTTTTTT. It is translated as CASSQGRQGREKLFF.

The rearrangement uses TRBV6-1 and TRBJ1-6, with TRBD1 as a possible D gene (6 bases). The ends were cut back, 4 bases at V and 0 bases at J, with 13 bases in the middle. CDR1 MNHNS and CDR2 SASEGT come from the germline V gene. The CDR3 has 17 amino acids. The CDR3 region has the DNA TGTGCCAGCAGTGCAGAGACAGGCATCTCCTATAATTCACCCCTCCACTTT. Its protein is CASSAETGISYNSPLHF.

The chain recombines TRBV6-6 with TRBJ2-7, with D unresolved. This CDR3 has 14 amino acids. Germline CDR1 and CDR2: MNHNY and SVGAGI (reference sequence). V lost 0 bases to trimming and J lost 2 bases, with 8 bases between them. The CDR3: CASSYSGKTYEQYF. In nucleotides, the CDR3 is TGTGCCAGCAGTTACTCCGGCAAGACCTACGAGCAGTACTTC.

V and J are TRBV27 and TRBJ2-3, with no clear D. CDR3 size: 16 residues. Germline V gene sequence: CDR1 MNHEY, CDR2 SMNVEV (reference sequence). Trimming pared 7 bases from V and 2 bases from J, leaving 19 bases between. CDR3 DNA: TGTGCCAGCAATTTTTATAGGGCTAGGGCCACAGATACGCAGTATTTT. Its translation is CASNFYRARATDTQYF.

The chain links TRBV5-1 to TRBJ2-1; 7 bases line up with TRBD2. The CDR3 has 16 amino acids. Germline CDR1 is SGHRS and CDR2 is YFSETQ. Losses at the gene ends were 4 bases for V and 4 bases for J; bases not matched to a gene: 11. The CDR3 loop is CASSKGRALGYNEQFF. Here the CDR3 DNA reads TGCGCCAGCAGCAAAGGGAGGGCCCTCGGGTACAATGAGCAGTTCTTC.

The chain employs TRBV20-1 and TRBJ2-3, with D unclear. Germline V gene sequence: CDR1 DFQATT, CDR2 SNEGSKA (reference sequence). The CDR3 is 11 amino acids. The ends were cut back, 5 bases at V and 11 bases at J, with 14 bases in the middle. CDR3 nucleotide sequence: TGCAGTGCTCAGCGAGGCTCCTGGCAGTATTTT. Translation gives CSAQRGSWQYF.

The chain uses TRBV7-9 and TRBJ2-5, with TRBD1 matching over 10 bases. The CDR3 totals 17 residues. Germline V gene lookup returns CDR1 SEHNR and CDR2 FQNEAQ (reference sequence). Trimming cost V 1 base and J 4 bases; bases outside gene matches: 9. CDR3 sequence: CASSLGLLRDRGETQYF. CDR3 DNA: TGTGCCAGCAGCTTAGGCCTCCTACGGGACAGGGGAGAGACCCAGTACTTC.

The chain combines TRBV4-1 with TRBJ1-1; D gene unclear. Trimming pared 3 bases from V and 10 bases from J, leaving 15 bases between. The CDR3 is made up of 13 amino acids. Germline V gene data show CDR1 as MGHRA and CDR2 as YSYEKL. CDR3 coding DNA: TGCGCCAGCAGCCATGTAGCCGTTGTTGGAGCTTTCTTT. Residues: CASSHVAVVGAFF.

The CDR3: CASQRQGAGELFF. CDR3 bases: TGTGCCAGCCAAAGACAGGGGGCCGGGGAGCTGTTTTTT. The V gene is TRBV6-1, the J gene TRBJ2-2; TRBD1 agrees at 9 bases. J gave up 6 bases and V 8 bases, and 4 bases lay outside the gene matches. The CDR3 spans 13 residues. The germline CDR1 and CDR2 sequences are MNHNS and SASEGT.

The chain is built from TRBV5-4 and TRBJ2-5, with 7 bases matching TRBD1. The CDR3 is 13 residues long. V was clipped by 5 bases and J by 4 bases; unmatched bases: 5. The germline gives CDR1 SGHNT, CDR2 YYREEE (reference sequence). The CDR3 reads CASSSDRAETQYF. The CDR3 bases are TGTGCCAGCAGTTCCGACAGGGCAGAGACCCAGTACTTC.

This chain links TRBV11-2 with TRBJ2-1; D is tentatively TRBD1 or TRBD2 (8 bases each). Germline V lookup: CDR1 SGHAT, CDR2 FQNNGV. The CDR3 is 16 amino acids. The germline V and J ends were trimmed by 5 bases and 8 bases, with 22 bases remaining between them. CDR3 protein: CASSGGSGTGLYEQFF. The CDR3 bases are TGTGCCAGCAGCGGAGGTAGCGGGACAGGATTATATGAGCAGTTCTTC. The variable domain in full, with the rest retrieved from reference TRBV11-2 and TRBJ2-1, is EAGVAQSPRYKIIEKRQSVAFWCNPISGHATLYWYQQILGQGPKLLIQFQNNGVVDDSQLPKDRFSAERLKGVDSTLKIQPAKLEDSAVYLCASSGGSGTGLYEQFFGPGTRLTVL.

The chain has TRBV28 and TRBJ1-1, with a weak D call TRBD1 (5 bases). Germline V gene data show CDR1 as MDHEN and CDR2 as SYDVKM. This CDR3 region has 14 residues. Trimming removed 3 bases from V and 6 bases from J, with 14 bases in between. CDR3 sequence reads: CASSLQGGQPEAFF. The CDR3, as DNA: TGTGCCAGCAGTTTGCAGGGCGGCCAACCTGAAGCTTTCTTT.

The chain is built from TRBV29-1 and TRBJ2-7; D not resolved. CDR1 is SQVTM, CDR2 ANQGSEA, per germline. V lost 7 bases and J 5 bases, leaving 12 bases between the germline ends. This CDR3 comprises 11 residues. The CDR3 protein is CSARDLDEQYF. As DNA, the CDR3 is TGCAGCGCCAGAGACTTGGACGAGCAGTACTTC.

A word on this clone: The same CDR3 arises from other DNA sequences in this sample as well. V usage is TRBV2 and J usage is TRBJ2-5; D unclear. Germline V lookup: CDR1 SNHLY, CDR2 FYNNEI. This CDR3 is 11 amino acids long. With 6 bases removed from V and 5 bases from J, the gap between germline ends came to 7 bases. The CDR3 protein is CASSVGETQYF. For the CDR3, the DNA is TGTGCCAGCAGCGTCGGGGAGACCCAGTACTTC. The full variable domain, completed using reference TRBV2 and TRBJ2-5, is EPEVTQTPSHQVTQMGQEVILRCVPISNHLYFYWYRQILGQKVEFLVSFYNNEISEKSEIFDDQFSVERPDGSNFTLKIRSTKLEDSAMYFCASSVGETQYFGPGTRLLVL.

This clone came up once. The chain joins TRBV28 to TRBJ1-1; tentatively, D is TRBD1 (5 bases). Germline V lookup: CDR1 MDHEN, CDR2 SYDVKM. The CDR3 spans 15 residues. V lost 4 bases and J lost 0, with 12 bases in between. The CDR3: CASSSIPGLNTEAFF. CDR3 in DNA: TGTGCCAGCAGTTCAATCCCGGGACTGAACACTGAAGCTTTCTTT. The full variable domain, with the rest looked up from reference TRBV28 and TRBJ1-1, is DVKVTQSSRYLVKRTGEKVFLECVQDMDHENMFWYRQDPGLGLRLIYFSYDVKMKEKGDIPEGYSVSREKKERFSLILESASTNQTSMYLCASSSIPGLNTEAFFGQGTRLTVV.

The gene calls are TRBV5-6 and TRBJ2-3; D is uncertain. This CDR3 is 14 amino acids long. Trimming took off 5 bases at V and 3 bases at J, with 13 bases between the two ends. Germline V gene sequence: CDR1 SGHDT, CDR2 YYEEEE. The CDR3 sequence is CASSKVWGTDTQYF. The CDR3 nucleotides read TGTGCCAGCAGTAAGGTGTGGGGAACAGATACGCAGTATTTT.

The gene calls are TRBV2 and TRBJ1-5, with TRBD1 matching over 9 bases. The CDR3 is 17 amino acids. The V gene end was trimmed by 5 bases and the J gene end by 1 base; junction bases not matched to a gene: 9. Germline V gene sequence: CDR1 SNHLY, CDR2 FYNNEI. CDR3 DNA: TGTGCCAGCAGTCCGGGACAGGGATCTTTCAGCAATCAGCCCCAGCATTTT. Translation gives CASSPGQGSFSNQPQHF.